This T cell receptor (beta chain) was identified in a study of identical twins. TCRdb re-analysed the 5' RACE reads in MiXCR, keeping a single row per CDR3 protein. The sample has roughly 710,000 distinct CDR3 sequences, around 6% seen once. Study-level findings and limits: There was more out-of-frame TCR alpha sharing in monozygotic twins than models estimated. Possibly, invariant MAIT and iNKT cells partly confounded zero-insertion analyses. Twins shared out-of-frame alpha sequences with excess low generation probability. Insertion counts were lower in abundant cord blood beta clonotypes, a trend that memory repertoires did not show.

Points on this clonotype: Its matching antigen is unknown.

Germline V gives CDR1 MNHNS, CDR2 SASEGT. The CDR3 length is 14 residues. V was shortened by 3 bases and J by 1 base, with 9 bases between the two germline ends. The chain carries TRBV6-1 and TRBJ1-2; perhaps TRBD1 as D (5 bases). The origin of this receptor is a man aged 18 to 29 in good health. Input material: naive T cells sorted from blood. As DNA, the CDR3 is TGTGCCAGCAGTGACAGGGTTTTTAACTATGGCTACACCTTC. Translating gives CASSDRVFNYGYTF.